The rows below give T cell receptor beta chains drawn from one sample of a study of cytomegalovirus exposure and HLA in healthy donors. Assay used: immunoSEQ multiplex PCR; TCRdb lists only in-frame clones, some missing. The sample lists around 83,000 clones, around 80% occurring once. Sequenced input: PBMCs. These receptors all stem from a male donor in good health and CMV-seropositive. Both conserved end residues are part of each CDR3. Fields, in order: D gene, clone size, J gene, V gene, CDR3 protein, CDR3 DNA. The D gene is left open where the match is weak. Only part of the rows carry a size: once, few, many, or a class if the clone is expanded.

NA | few | TRBJ2-7 | TRBV27 | CASRRDPLLREQYF | TGTGCCAGCAGGCGTGACCCCCTATTGAGGGAGCAGTACTTC
NA | NA | TRBJ2-5 | TRBV6-1 | CASKPGGPQETQYF | TGTGCCAGCAAGCCCGGGGGGCCACAAGAGACCCAGTACTTC
NA | NA | TRBJ1-1 | TRBV20-1 | CSAAENTEAFF | TGCAGTGCCGCAGAGAACACTGAAGCTTTCTTT
NA | few | TRBJ2-1 | TRBV19 | CASSSDRIRGNEQFF | TGTGCCAGTAGCTCCGACAGGATCCGTGGGAATGAGCAGTTCTTC
NA | NA | TRBJ1-1 | TRBV5-1 | CASSNPHGNTEAFF | TGCGCCAGCAGTAATCCTCACGGGAACACTGAAGCTTTCTTT
NA | many | TRBJ2-6 | TRBV6-1 | CASSEQGTGANVLTF | TGTGCCAGCAGTGAACAGGGAACTGGGGCCAACGTCCTGACTTTC
TRBD1 | NA | TRBJ1-5 | TRBV7-2 | CASSSGQGGKPQHF | TGTGCCAGCAGCTCCGGACAGGGGGGGAAGCCCCAGCATTTT
TRBD1 | few | TRBJ1-1 | TRBV6-4 | CASTYTGGEYTEAFF | TGTGCCAGCACTTATACAGGGGGCGAGTACACTGAAGCTTTCTTT
NA | NA | TRBJ2-7 | TRBV2 | CASSQDRGEQYF | TGTGCCAGCAGTCAGGACCGGGGGGAGCAGTACTTC
TRBD1 | NA | TRBJ2-7 | TRBV18 | CASSPPGTGKNYEQYF | TGTGCCAGCTCACCTCCCGGGACAGGGAAGAACTACGAGCAGTACTTC
TRBD2 | NA | TRBJ2-3 | TRBV5-4 | CASSPSGLAGGTDTQYF | TGTGCCAGCAGCCCATCGGGACTAGCGGGAGGCACAGATACGCAGTATTTT
TRBD2 | NA | TRBJ2-2 | TRBV7-7 | CASSLLAGAPTGELFF | TGTGCCAGCAGCTTACTAGCGGGGGCCCCCACCGGGGAGCTGTTTTTT
TRBD2 | NA | TRBJ2-1 | TRBV2 | CASSPWTSGNDEQFF | TGTGCCAGCAGTCCCTGGACTAGCGGGAACGATGAGCAGTTCTTC